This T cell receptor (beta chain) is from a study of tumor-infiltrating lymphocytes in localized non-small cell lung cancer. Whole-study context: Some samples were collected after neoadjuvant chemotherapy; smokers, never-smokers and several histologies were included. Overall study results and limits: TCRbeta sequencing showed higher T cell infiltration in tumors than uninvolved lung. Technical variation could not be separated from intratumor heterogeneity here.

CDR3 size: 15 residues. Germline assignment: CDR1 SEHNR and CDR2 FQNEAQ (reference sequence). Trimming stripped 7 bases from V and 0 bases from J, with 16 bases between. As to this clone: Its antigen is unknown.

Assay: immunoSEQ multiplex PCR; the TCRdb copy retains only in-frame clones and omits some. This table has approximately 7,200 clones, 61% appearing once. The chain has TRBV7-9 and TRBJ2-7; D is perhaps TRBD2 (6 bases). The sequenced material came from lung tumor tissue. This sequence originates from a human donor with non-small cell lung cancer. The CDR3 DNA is TGTGCCAGCATTGGGGTGGGGGGAAGCTCCTACGAGCAGTACTTC. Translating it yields CASIGVGGSSYEQYF.